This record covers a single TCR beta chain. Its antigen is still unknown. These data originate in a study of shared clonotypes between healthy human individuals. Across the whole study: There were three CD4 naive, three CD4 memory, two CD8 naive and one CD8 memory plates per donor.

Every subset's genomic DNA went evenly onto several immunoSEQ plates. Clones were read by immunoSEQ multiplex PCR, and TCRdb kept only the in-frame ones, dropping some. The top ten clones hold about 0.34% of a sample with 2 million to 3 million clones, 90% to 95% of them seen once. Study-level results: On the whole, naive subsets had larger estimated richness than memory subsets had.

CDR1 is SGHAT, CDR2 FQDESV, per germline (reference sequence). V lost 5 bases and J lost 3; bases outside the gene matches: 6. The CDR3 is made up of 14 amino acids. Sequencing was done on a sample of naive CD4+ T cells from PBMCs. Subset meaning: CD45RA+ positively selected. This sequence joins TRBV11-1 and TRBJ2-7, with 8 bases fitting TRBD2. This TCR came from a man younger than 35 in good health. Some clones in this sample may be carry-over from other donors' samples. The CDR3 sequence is CASSPSGLDYEQYF. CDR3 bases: TGTGCCAGCAGCCCTAGCGGGCTTGACTACGAGCAGTACTTC.